A few counts support the clone carrying this TCR beta chain. The antigen is not known. A J-beta primer mix and a sample-barcoded 5' primer were used in a second PCR of roughly 6 to 12 cycles. TCRdb re-called the 5' RACE reads through MiXCR, storing one row per CDR3 protein. This sample has about 1.6 million distinct CDR3 sequences, with 30% to 35% found just once. Total RNA was extracted at no less than 6 micrograms per sample. The sample is drawn from a study of blood T cells in healthy people across ages. Germline V CDR1 and CDR2: MNHEY, SMNVEV (reference sequence). The CDR3 is made up of 13 amino acids. V was cut by 4 bases and J by 4 bases, with 11 bases left in between. Study-level results: Significant beta diversity loss was already apparent by age 40, declining roughly linearly.

Sequencing was performed on blood. The TCR sequence derives from a woman in her twenties or thirties in good health. V is TRBV27 and J is TRBJ2-7, with D perhaps matching TRBD2 (5 bases). CDR3 protein: CASSWEIGYEQYF. The CDR3 DNA follows: TGTGCCAGCAGTTGGGAGATAGGTTACGAGCAGTACTTC.